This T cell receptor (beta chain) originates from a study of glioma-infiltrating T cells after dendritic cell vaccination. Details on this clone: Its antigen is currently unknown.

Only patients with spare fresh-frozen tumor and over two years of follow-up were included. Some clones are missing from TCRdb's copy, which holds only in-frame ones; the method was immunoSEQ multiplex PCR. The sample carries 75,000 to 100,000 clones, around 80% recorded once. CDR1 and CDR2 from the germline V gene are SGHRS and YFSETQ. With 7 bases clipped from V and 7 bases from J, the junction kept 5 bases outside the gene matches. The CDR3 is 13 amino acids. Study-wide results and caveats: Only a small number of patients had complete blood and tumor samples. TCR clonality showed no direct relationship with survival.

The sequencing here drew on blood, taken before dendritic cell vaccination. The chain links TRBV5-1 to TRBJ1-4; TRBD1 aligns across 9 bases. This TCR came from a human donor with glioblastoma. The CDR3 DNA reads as TGCGCCAGCCGGGACAGGGAAGGTGAAAAACTGTTTTTT. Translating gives CASRDREGEKLFF.